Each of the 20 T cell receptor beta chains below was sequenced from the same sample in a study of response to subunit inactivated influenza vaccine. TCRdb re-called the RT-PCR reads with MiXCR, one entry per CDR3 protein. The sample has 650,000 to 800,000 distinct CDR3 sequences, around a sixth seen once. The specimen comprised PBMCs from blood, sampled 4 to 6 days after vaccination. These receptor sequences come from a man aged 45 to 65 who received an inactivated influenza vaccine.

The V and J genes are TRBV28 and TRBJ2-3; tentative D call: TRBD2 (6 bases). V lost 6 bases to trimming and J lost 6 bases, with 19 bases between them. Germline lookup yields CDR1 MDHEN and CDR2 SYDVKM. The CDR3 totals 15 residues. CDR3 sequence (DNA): TGTGCCAGCAGCCACCCTGGCGGGGCCAGGGATACGCAGTATTTT. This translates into CASSHPGGARDTQYF.

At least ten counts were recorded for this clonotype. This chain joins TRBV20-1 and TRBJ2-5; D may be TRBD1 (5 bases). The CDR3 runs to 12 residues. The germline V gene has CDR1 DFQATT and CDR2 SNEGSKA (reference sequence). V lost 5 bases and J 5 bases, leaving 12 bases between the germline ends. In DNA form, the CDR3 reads TGCAGTGCTTCGGACATTCGGGAGACCCAGTACTTC. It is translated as CSASDIRETQYF.

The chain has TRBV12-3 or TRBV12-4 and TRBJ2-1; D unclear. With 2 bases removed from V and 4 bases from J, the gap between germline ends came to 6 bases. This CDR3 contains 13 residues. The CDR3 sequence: CASSLYAYNEQFF. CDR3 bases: TGTGCCAGCAGTTTATACGCGTACAATGAGCAGTTCTTC.

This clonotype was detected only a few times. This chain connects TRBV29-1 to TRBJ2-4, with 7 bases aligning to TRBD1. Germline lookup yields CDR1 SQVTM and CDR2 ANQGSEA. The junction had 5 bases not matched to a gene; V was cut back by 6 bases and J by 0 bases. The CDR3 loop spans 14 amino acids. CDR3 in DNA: TGCAGCGTGAGGGACAGCTCAGCCAAAAACATTCAGTACTTC. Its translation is CSVRDSSAKNIQYF.

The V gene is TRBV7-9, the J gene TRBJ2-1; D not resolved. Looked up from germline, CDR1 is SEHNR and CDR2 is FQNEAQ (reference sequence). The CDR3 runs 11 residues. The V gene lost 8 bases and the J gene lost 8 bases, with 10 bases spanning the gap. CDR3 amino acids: CASVLLDEQFF. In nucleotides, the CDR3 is TGTGCCAGCGTTCTTCTCGATGAGCAGTTCTTC.

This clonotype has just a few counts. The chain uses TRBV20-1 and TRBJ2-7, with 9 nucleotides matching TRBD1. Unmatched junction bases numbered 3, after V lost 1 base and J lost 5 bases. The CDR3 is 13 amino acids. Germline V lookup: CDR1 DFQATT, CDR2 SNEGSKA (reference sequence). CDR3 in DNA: TGCAGTGCTAGAGTGGGACAGGGAGACGAGCAGTACTTC. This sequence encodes CSARVGQGDEQYF.

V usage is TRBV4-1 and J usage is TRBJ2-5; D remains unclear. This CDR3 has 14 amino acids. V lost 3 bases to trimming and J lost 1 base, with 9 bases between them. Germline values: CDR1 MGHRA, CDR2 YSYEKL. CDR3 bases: TGCGCCAGCAGCCACTCAACTACCCAAGAGACCCAGTACTTC. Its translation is CASSHSTTQETQYF.

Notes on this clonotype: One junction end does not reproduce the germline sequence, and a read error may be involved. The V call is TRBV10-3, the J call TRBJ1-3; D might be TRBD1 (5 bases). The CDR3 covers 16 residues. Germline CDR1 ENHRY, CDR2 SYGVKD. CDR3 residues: CAISDLGPDSGNTMYF. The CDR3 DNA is TGTGCCATCAGTGATTTGGGGCCCGACTCTGGAAACACCATGTATTTT.

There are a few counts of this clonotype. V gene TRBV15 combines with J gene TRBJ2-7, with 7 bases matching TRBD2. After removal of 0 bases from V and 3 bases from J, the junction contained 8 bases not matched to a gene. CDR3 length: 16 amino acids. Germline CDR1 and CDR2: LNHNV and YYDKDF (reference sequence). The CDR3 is CATSRDGSGGIYEQYF. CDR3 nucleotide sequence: TGTGCCACCAGCAGAGATGGATCGGGAGGTATCTACGAGCAGTACTTC.

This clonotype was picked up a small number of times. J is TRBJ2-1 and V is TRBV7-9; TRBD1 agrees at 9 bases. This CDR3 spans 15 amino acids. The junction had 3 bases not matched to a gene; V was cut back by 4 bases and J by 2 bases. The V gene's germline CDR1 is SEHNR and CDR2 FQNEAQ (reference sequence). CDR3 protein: CASSSHRGPYNEQFF. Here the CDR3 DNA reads TGTGCCAGCAGCTCCCACAGGGGGCCCTACAATGAGCAGTTCTTC.

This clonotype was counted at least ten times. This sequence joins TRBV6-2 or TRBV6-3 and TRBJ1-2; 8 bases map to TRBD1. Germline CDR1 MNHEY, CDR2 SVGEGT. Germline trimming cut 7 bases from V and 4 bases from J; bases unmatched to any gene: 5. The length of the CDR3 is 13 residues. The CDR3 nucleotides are TGTGCCAGCACCGCAGGGACAGGCTATGGCTACACCTTC. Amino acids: CASTAGTGYGYTF.

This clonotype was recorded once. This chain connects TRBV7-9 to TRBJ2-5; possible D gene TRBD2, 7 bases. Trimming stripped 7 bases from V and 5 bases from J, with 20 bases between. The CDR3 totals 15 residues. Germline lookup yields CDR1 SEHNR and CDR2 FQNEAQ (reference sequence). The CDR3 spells CASTIWGGAMETQYF. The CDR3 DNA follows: TGTGCCAGCACCATCTGGGGGGGGGCAATGGAGACCCAGTACTTC.

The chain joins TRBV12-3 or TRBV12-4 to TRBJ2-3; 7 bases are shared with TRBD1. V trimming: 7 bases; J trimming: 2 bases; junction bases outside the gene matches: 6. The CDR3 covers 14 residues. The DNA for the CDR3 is TGTGCCAGCACCAGGACAGGACCCACAGATACGCAGTATTTT. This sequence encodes CASTRTGPTDTQYF.

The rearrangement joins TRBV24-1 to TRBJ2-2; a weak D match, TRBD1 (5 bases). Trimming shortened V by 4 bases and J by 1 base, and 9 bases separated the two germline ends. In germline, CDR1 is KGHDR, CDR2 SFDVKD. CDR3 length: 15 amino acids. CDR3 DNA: TGTGCCACCAGTGAAAGGGGCCTGAACACCGGGGAGCTGTTTTTT. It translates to CATSERGLNTGELFF.

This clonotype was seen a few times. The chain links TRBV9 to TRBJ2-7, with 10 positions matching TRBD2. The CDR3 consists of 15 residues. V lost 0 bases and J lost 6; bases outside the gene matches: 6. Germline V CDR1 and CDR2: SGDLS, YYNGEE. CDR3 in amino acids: CASSVGLAGVGEQYF. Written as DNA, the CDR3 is TGTGCCAGCAGCGTAGGCCTAGCGGGAGTTGGCGAGCAGTACTTC. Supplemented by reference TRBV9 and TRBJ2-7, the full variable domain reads DSGVTQTPKHLITATGQRVTLRCSPRSGDLSVYWYQQSLDQGLQFLIQYYNGEERAKGNILERFSAQQFPDLHSELNLSSLELGDSALYFCASSVGLAGVGEQYFGPGTRLTVT.

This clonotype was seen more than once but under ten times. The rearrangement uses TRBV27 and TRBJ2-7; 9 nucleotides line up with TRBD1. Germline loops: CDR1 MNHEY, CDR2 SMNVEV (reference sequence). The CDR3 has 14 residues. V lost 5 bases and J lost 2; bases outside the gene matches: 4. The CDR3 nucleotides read TGTGCCAGCAGTGGGACAGGGCCGGCCTACGAGCAGTACTTC. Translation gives CASSGTGPAYEQYF.

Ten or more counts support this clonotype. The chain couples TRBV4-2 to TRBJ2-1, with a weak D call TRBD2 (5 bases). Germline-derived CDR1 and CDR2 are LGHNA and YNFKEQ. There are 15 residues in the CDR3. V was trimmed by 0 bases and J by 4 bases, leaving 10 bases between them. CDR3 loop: CASSQERASYNEQFF. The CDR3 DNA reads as TGTGCCAGCAGCCAAGAGCGGGCGTCTTACAATGAGCAGTTCTTC.

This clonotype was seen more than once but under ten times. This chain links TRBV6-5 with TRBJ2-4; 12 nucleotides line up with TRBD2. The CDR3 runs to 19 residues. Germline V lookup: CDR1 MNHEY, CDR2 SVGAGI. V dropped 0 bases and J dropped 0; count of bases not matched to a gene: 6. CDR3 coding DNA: TGTGCCAGCAGTTACTCGTCGCTAGCGGGAGGGGTAGCCAAAAACATTCAGTACTTC. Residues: CASSYSSLAGGVAKNIQYF.

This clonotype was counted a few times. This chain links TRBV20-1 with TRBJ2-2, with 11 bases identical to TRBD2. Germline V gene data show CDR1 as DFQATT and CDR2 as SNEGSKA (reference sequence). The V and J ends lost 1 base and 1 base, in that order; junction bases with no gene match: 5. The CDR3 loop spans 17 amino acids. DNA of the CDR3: TGCAGTGCTAGAGTGGGACTAGCGGTACTGAACACCGGGGAGCTGTTTTTT. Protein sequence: CSARVGLAVLNTGELFF.

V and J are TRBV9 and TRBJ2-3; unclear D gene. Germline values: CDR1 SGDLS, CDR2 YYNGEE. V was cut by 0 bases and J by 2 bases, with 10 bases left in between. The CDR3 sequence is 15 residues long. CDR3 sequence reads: CASSVDKVHTDTQYF. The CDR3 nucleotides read TGTGCCAGCAGCGTAGATAAGGTCCACACAGATACGCAGTATTTT. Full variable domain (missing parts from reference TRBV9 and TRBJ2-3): DSGVTQTPKHLITATGQRVTLRCSPRSGDLSVYWYQQSLDQGLQFLIQYYNGEERAKGNILERFSAQQFPDLHSELNLSSLELGDSALYFCASSVDKVHTDTQYFGPGTRLTVL.